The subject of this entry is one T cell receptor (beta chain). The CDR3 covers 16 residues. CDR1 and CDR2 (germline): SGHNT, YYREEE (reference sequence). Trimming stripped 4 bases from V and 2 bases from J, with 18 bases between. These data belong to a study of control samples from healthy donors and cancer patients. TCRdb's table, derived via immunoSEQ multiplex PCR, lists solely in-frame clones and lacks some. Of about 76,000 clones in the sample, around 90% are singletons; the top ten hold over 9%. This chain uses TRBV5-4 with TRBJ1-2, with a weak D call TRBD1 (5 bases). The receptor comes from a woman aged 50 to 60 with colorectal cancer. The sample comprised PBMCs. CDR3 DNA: TGTGCCAGCAGCCCGGGGGGAACATTGCAAAACTATGGCTACACCTTC. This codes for CASSPGGTLQNYGYTF.